This TCR beta chain originates from a study of cytomegalovirus exposure and HLA in healthy donors. About this clone: The antigen is undetermined.

The method was immunoSEQ multiplex PCR; TCRdb's version includes in-frame clones alone and lacks a portion of them. The sample lists roughly 60,000 clones; 90% to 97% were seen once. General study points: Confirmation was obtained in vitro that a few CMV-associated chains are specific for CMV antigens.

The donors were part of the approximately 120-subject validation cohort, which stood apart from the approximately 670-subject first cohort. Germline values: CDR1 SGHRS, CDR2 YFSETQ. The CDR3 has 15 amino acids. V lost 1 base, J lost 6 bases, and 15 bases lay in between. The chain employs TRBV5-1 and TRBJ2-3, with D perhaps TRBD1 (5 bases). The clonotype originates from a woman under 30 in good health and CMV-seronegative. Specimen: PBMCs. The CDR3 loop is CASSLTPTGPDTQYF. Written as DNA, the CDR3 is TGCGCCAGCAGCTTGACCCCAACAGGTCCCGATACGCAGTATTTT.